This T cell receptor beta chain was sequenced in a study of T cell responses to AZD1222 COVID-19 vaccine. Study-wide results and limits: The donor group comprised mostly white British people and more females; the analysis possibly underestimated clonal diversity.

Method: immunoSEQ multiplex PCR; TCRdb's copy keeps in-frame clones and lacks some. This table has roughly 140,000 clones, less than 95% appearing once. The CDR3 loop spans 13 amino acids. The ends lost 5 bases at V and 11 bases at J; junction bases unmatched: 9. Per germline, CDR1 MNHEY and CDR2 SMNVEV (reference sequence). This clone appeared once. Its target is unknown. The receptor's source is an adult in good health. Sequenced here: peripheral blood, sampled on day 0 of AZD1222 vaccination. The chain has TRBV27 and TRBJ1-1, with 9 bases aligning to TRBD1. The CDR3 DNA reads as TGTGCCAGCAGTCCTAGGGACAGGGCGAATGCTTTCTTT. It yields the protein CASSPRDRANAFF.